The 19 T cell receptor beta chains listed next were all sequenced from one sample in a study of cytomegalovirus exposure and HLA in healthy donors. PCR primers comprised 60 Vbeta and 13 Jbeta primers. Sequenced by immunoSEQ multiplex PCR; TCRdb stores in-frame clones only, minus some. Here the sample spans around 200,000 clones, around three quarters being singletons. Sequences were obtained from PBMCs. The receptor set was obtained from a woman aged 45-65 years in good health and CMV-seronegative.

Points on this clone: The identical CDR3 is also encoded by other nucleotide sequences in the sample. The CDR3 DNA is TGTGCCAGCAGCCCGATCCCCCCTGGACAGGGGGGCGGGGAGCTGTTTTTT. Its protein product is CASSPIPPGQGGGELFF. This chain connects TRBV7-2 to TRBJ2-2; 10 positions agree with TRBD1. Looked up from germline, CDR1 is SGHTA and CDR2 is FQGNSA. The CDR3 runs to 17 residues. V was clipped by 5 bases and J by 7 bases; unmatched bases: 13.

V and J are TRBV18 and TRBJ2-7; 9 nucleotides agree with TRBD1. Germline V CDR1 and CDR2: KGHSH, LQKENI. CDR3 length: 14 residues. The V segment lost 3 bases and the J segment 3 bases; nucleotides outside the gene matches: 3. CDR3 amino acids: CASSPRDRDYEQYF. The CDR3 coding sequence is TGTGCCAGCTCACCCCGGGACAGGGACTACGAGCAGTACTTC.

CDR3: CASSLEPGTRDTQYF. Written as DNA, the CDR3 is TGTGCCAGCAGCTTAGAACCGGGAACCCGGGATACGCAGTATTTT. The chain combines TRBV7-9 with TRBJ2-3; perhaps TRBD2 as D (5 bases). CDR3 size: 15 residues. Per germline, CDR1 SEHNR and CDR2 FQNEAQ (reference sequence). Between the trimmed V and J ends, which lost 1 base and 6 bases, there was a span of 14 bases.

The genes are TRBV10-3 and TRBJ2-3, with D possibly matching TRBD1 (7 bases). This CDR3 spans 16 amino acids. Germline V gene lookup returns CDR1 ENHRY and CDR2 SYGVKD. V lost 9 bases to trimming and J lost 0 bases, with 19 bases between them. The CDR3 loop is CAIGGGAGQSTDTQYF. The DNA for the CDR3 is TGTGCCATAGGGGGCGGGGCGGGGCAGAGCACAGATACGCAGTATTTT.

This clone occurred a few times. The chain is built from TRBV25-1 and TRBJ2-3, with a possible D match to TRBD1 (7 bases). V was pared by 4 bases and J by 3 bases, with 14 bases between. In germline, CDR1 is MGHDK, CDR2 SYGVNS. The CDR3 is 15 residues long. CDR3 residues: CASSAQPGGTDTQYF. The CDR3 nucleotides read TGTGCCAGCAGTGCCCAACCAGGGGGGACAGATACGCAGTATTTT. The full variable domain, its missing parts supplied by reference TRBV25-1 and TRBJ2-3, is EADIYQTPRYLVIGTGKKITLECSQTMGHDKMYWYQQDPGMELHLIHYSYGVNSTEKGDLSSESTVSRIRTEHFPLTLESARPSHTSQYLCASSAQPGGTDTQYFGPGTRLTVL.

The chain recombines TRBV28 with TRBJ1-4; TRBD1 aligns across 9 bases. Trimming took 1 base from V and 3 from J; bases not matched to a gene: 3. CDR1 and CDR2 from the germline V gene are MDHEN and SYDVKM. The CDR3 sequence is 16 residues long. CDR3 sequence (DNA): TGTGCCAGCAGTTTATCCGGGACAGGGTCTAATGAAAAACTGTTTTTT. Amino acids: CASSLSGTGSNEKLFF.

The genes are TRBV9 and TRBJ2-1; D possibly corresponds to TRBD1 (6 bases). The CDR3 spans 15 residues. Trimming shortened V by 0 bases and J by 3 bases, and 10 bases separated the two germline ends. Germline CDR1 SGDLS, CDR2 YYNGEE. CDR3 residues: CASSVVGQFYNEQFF. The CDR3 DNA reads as TGTGCCAGCAGCGTAGTAGGACAGTTCTACAATGAGCAGTTCTTC.

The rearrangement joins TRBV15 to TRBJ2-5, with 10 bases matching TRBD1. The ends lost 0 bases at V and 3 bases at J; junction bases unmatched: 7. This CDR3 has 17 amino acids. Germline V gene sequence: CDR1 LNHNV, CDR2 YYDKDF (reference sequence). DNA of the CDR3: TGTGCCACCAGCAGAGAGGGCGGGGGGACAGGGGAAGAGACCCAGTACTTC. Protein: CATSREGGGTGEETQYF.

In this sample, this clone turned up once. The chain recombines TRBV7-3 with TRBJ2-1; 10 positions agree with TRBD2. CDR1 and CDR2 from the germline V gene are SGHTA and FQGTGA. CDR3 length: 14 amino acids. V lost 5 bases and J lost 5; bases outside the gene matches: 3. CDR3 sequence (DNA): TGTGCCAGCAGCCCCAGCGGGAGGGACAATGAGCAGTTCTTC. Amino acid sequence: CASSPSGRDNEQFF.

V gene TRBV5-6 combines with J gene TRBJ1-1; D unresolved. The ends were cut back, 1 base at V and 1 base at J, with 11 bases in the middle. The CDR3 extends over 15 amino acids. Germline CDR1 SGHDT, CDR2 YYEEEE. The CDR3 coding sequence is TGTGCCAGCAGCTTGCGTCCTAAATCGAACACTGAAGCTTTCTTT. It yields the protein CASSLRPKSNTEAFF.

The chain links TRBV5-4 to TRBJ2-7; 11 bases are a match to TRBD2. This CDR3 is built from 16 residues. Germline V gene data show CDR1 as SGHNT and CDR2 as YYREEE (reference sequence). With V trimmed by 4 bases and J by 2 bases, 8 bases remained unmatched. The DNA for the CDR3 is TGTGCCAGCAGCCGTGGGACTAGCGGATCCCCCTACGAGCAGTACTTC. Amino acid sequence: CASSRGTSGSPYEQYF.

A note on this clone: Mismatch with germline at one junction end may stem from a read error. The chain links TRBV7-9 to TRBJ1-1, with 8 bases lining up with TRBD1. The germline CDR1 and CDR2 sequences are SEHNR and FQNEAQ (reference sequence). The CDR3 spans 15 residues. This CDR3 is CSSSLGTGRNPEAFF. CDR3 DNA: TGTTCCAGCAGCTTAGGGACAGGTCGTAACCCTGAAGCTTTCTTT.

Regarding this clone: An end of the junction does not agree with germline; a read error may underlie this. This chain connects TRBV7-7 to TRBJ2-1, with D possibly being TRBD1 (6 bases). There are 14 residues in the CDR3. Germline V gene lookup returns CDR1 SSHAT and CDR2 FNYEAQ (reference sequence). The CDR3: CASSLRPGDNEQFF. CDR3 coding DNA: TGTGCTAGCAGCTTACGACCAGGGGACAATGAGCAGTTCTTC.

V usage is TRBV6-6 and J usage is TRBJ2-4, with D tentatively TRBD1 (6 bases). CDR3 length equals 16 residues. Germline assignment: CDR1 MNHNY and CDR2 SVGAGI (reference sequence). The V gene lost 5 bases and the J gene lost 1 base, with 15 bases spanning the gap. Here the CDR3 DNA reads TGTGCCAGCAGTATTCCGACAGGCCAGGCCAAAAACATTCAGTACTTC. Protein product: CASSIPTGQAKNIQYF.

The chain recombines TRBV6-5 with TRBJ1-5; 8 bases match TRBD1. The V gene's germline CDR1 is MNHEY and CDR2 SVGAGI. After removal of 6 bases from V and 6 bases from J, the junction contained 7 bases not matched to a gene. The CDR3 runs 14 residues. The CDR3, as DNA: TGTGCCAGCAGGGCTCAGGGGGCACGTCAGCCCCAGCATTTT. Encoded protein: CASRAQGARQPQHF.

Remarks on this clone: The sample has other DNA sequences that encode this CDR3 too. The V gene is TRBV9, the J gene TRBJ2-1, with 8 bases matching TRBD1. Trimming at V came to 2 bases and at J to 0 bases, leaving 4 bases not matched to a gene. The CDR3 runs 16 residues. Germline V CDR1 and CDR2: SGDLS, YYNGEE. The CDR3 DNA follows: TGTGCCAGCAGCGTCACAGGGGGGAGCTCCTACAATGAGCAGTTCTTC. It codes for CASSVTGGSSYNEQFF.

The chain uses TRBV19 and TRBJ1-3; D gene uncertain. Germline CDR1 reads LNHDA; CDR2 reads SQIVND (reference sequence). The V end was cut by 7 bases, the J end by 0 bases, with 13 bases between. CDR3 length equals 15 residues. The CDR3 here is CASTSDGISGNTIYF. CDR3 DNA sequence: TGTGCCAGTACCTCTGACGGGATCTCTGGAAACACCATATATTTT.

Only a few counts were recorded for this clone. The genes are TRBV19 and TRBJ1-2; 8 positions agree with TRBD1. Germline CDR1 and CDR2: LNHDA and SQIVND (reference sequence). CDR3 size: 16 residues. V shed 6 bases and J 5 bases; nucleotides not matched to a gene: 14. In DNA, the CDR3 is TGTGCCAGTAGACCCCCAACGGACAGGGCCGATTATGGCTACACCTTC. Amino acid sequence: CASRPPTDRADYGYTF.

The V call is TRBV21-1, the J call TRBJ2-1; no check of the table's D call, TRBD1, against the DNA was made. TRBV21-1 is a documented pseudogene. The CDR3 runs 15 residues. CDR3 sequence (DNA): TGTGCCAGCAGCAAAGGGCCGGACAGAAACAATGAGCAGTTCTTC. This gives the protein CASSKGPDRNNEQFF.